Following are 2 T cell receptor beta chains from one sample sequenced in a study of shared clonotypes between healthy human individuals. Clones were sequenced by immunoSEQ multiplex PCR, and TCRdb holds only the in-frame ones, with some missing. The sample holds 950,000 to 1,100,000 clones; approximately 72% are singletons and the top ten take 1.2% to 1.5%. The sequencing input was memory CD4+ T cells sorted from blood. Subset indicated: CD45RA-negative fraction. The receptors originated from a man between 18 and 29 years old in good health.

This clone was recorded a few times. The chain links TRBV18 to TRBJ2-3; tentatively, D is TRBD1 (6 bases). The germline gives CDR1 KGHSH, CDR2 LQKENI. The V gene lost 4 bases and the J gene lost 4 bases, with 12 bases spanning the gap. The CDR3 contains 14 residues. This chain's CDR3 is CASSRGGAADTQYF. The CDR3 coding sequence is TGTGCCAGCTCACGTGGGGGCGCAGCAGATACGCAGTATTTT.

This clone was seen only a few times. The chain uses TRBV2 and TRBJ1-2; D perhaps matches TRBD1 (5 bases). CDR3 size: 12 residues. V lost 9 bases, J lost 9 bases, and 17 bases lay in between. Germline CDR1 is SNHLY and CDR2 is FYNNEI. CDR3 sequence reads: CASGARELSYTF. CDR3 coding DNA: TGTGCCAGTGGGGCACGTGAGTTAAGCTACACCTTC.